These 32 T cell receptor beta chains came from one sample sequenced in a study of T-cell reconstitution after alpha-beta-depleted transplantation in children. A TCRbeta library incorporating unique molecular identifiers was prepared. One entry per CDR3 protein results from TCRdb running MiXCR on the PCR reads. Among approximately 220,000 distinct CDR3 sequences listed, approximately 15% were seen once. The input for sequencing was PBMCs, mostly from graft donor cells, taken 360 days after TCRalphabeta/CD19-depleted stem cell transplant. Source of these receptors: a male patient under 10 years old who had a stem cell transplant for acute lymphoblastic leukemia, so the T cells may come from the graft donor.

This chain links TRBV29-1 with TRBJ1-2; possible D gene TRBD1, 6 bases. V gave up 4 bases and J gave up 10 bases, with 19 bases separating them. This CDR3 is 13 amino acids long. Germline CDR1 SQVTM, CDR2 ANQGSEA. CDR3 nucleotide sequence: TGCAGCGTTGGGAACGGTTTCGACAGGCCCTACACCTTC. Its translation: CSVGNGFDRPYTF.

This clonotype occurred many times. The CDR3: CASSLAGAGSPYNEQFF. In nucleotides, the CDR3 is TGCGCCAGCAGCTTGGCCGGAGCGGGGTCCCCCTACAATGAGCAGTTCTTC. The chain employs TRBV5-1 and TRBJ2-1, with 7 nucleotides matching TRBD2. V was clipped by 0 bases and J by 2 bases; unmatched bases: 8. The length of the CDR3 is 17 residues. Germline values: CDR1 SGHRS, CDR2 YFSETQ.

The V call is TRBV28, the J call TRBJ1-5; a weak D match, TRBD1 (5 bases). The CDR3 length is 14 residues. Between the trimmed V and J ends, which lost 3 bases and 3 bases, there was a span of 9 bases. Germline lookup yields CDR1 MDHEN and CDR2 SYDVKM. The CDR3 nucleotides are TGTGCCAGCAGTTTTGGGGCTAACAATCAGCCCCAGCATTTT. Translation gives CASSFGANNQPQHF.

This clonotype was detected ten times or more. This chain links TRBV12-3 or TRBV12-4 with TRBJ2-1, with a weak D call TRBD2 (6 bases). CDR3 length: 12 amino acids. V dropped 5 bases and J dropped 7 bases, with 9 bases sitting between them. CDR3 DNA sequence: TGTGCCAGCAGTCTGGGGGGTAATGAGCAGTTCTTC. This encodes CASSLGGNEQFF.

J is TRBJ2-7 and V is TRBV7-2, with 7 bases aligning to TRBD1. The length of the CDR3 is 14 residues. The V gene's germline CDR1 is SGHTA and CDR2 FQGNSA. Trimming took 3 bases from V and 0 from J; bases not matched to a gene: 2. The CDR3: CASSLWDSSYEQYF. In DNA, the CDR3 is TGTGCCAGCAGCTTGTGGGACAGCTCCTACGAGCAGTACTTC.

This chain connects TRBV18 to TRBJ2-3; no clear D. V was clipped by 4 bases and J by 3 bases, with 11 bases between them. Germline assignment: CDR1 KGHSH and CDR2 LQKENI. The CDR3 has 14 amino acids. In DNA, the CDR3 is TGTGCCAGCTCACGGCTAGGGTGGACAGATACGCAGTATTTT. This encodes CASSRLGWTDTQYF.

With respect to this clonotype: A much larger clonotype is one base distant, so this may be a read error. The chain uses TRBV7-2 and TRBJ2-1; D may be TRBD1 (6 bases). Per germline, CDR1 SGHTA and CDR2 FQGNSA. V dropped 4 bases and J dropped 0 bases, with 10 bases sitting between them. CDR3 length equals 15 residues. The CDR3 is CASSSTGSSYNEQFF. The CDR3 DNA reads as TGTGCCAGCAGCTCAACAGGGAGCTCCTACAATGAGCAGTTCTTC.

This clonotype was recorded a few times. The CDR3 nucleotides read TGCGCCAGCGGCGCCCCAGGAACAGATACGCAGTATTTT. It is translated as CASGAPGTDTQYF. This chain uses TRBV4-1 with TRBJ2-3; D not certain. CDR1 is MGHRA, CDR2 YSYEKL, per germline. This CDR3 has 13 amino acids. Deletions cut 8 bases from V and 3 bases from J, with 12 bases between.

This clonotype was counted only a few times. V is TRBV5-1 and J is TRBJ1-1; D is uncertain. Deletions cut 5 bases from V and 3 bases from J, with 14 bases between. The CDR3 totals 14 residues. The germline V gene has CDR1 SGHRS and CDR2 YFSETQ. DNA for the CDR3: TGCGCCAGCAGAGGGTTAAGGGAGGACACTGAAGCTTTCTTT. As protein: CASRGLREDTEAFF.

This clonotype has ten or more counts. The chain recombines TRBV18 with TRBJ2-5; D call uncertain. This CDR3 contains 12 residues. Germline-derived CDR1 and CDR2 are KGHSH and LQKENI. Trimming cost V 6 bases and J 2 bases, with 7 bases left between them. CDR3 coding DNA: TGTGCCAGCTCGGAATTTCAAGAGACCCAGTACTTC. This encodes CASSEFQETQYF.

The chain joins TRBV28 to TRBJ2-5; 9 positions agree with TRBD2. The CDR3 loop spans 15 amino acids. V dropped 5 bases and J dropped 5; count of bases not matched to a gene: 9. Germline CDR1 MDHEN, CDR2 SYDVKM. CDR3: CASSPSRGGLETQYF. The CDR3 coding sequence is TGTGCCAGCAGTCCGTCGCGGGGGGGATTGGAGACCCAGTACTTC. Full variable domain (outside the CDR3, taken from reference TRBV28 and TRBJ2-5): DVKVTQSSRYLVKRTGEKVFLECVQDMDHENMFWYRQDPGLGLRLIYFSYDVKMKEKGDIPEGYSVSREKKERFSLILESASTNQTSMYLCASSPSRGGLETQYFGPGTRLLVL.

V and J are TRBV12-3 or TRBV12-4 and TRBJ2-5; tentatively, D is TRBD1 (6 bases). V was cut by 3 bases and J by 1 base, with 12 bases left in between. The CDR3 is made up of 15 amino acids. The CDR3 sequence: CASSFGDNRQETQYF. As DNA, the CDR3 is TGTGCCAGCAGTTTTGGGGACAACCGCCAAGAGACCCAGTACTTC.

The chain uses TRBV27 and TRBJ2-7; D may match TRBD1 or TRBD2 (6 bases each). The CDR3 totals 16 residues. Germline assignment: CDR1 MNHEY and CDR2 SMNVEV (reference sequence). V lost 3 bases and J 2 bases, leaving 17 bases between the germline ends. Here the CDR3 DNA reads TGTGCCAGCAGTTTCCCGACAGGTGGCGGGACCTACGAGCAGTACTTC. Translated: CASSFPTGGGTYEQYF.

The chain has TRBV12-3 or TRBV12-4 and TRBJ1-5; TRBD1 aligns across 9 bases. The V gene end was trimmed by 8 bases and the J gene end by 5 bases; junction bases not matched to a gene: 13. This CDR3 has 16 residues. The CDR3 sequence: CASCPSPGQGYQPQHF. In DNA form, the CDR3 reads TGTGCCAGCTGTCCCTCCCCGGGACAGGGATATCAGCCCCAGCATTTT.

In DNA form, the CDR3 reads TGCGCCAGCAGCCACCTAGCGGGGATCACAGATACGCAGTATTTT. Translation: CASSHLAGITDTQYF. This chain connects TRBV4-3 to TRBJ2-3, with 9 bases lining up with TRBD2. Germline CDR1 LGHNA, CDR2 YSLEER. Trimming at V came to 3 bases and at J to 2 bases, leaving 3 bases not matched to a gene. The length of the CDR3 is 15 residues.

This chain links TRBV6-5 with TRBJ1-2; possibly TRBD1 for D (5 bases). This CDR3 comprises 14 residues. Trimming cost V 4 bases and J 5 bases, with 14 bases left between them. Germline loops: CDR1 MNHEY, CDR2 SVGAGI. CDR3 amino acids: CASSSPRQKYGYTF. The CDR3 bases are TGTGCCAGCAGTTCCCCTCGACAGAAATATGGCTACACCTTC.

This clonotype turned up a few times. The chain employs TRBV6-2 or TRBV6-3 and TRBJ2-3; 7 nucleotides agree with TRBD1. The ends lost 7 bases at V and 2 bases at J; junction bases unmatched: 6. In germline, CDR1 is MNHEY, CDR2 SVGEGT. This CDR3 has 14 amino acids. The CDR3: CASTRTGPTDTQYF. In DNA, the CDR3 is TGTGCCAGCACGCGGACAGGCCCCACAGATACGCAGTATTTT.

This chain uses TRBV4-2 with TRBJ1-2, with D hard to call. The CDR3 extends over 16 amino acids. Between the trimmed V and J ends, which lost 0 bases and 2 bases, there was a span of 13 bases. Germline V gene sequence: CDR1 LGHNA, CDR2 YNFKEQ. CDR3 region: CASSQESTADNYGYTF. CDR3 nucleotide sequence: TGTGCCAGCAGCCAAGAGAGTACAGCGGACAACTATGGCTACACCTTC.

This clonotype has ten or more counts. This chain uses TRBV27 with TRBJ2-7; D is unresolved. The CDR3 loop spans 12 amino acids. With 6 bases removed from V and 3 bases from J, the gap between germline ends came to 9 bases. The germline gives CDR1 MNHEY, CDR2 SMNVEV (reference sequence). CDR3 loop: CASRHGFYEQYF. The CDR3 bases are TGTGCCAGCAGGCACGGATTCTACGAGCAGTACTTC.

The J gene is TRBJ2-3, the V gene TRBV4-3, with D possibly called TRBD1 or TRBD2 (5 bases each). V gave up 3 bases and J gave up 5 bases, with 15 bases separating them. In germline, CDR1 is LGHNA, CDR2 YSLEER. This CDR3 has 15 residues. The CDR3 loop reads CASSQAAGRGDTQYF. Here the CDR3 DNA reads TGCGCCAGCAGCCAGGCGGCAGGGAGAGGAGATACGCAGTATTTT.

The CDR3 protein is CASSYLTGMGYTEAFF. As DNA, the CDR3 is TGTGCCAGCAGTTACTTAACAGGGATGGGGTACACTGAAGCTTTCTTT. V and J are TRBV6-5 and TRBJ1-1; D perhaps matches TRBD1 (6 bases). Trimming removed 1 base at V and 3 bases at J, with 15 bases between. Germline-derived CDR1 and CDR2 are MNHEY and SVGAGI. The CDR3 consists of 16 residues.

V is TRBV7-9 and J is TRBJ2-5; D remains unclear. The germline V and J ends were trimmed by 2 bases and 0 bases, with 7 bases remaining between them. Germline CDR1 SEHNR, CDR2 FQNEAQ (reference sequence). The CDR3 extends over 14 amino acids. CDR3 coding DNA: TGTGCCAGCAGCTTAAGTCAGTACCAAGAGACCCAGTACTTC. It codes for CASSLSQYQETQYF.

This sequence joins TRBV6-5 and TRBJ1-1; D not certain. V lost 0 bases and J lost 8, with 10 bases in between. Looked up from germline, CDR1 is MNHEY and CDR2 is SVGAGI. CDR3 length: 13 amino acids. The CDR3 region is CASSYSSQREAFF. The CDR3, as DNA: TGTGCCAGCAGTTACTCGAGTCAGAGGGAAGCTTTCTTT.

This clonotype was detected only once. This chain links TRBV5-1 with TRBJ2-7, with 10 nucleotides matching TRBD2. This CDR3 comprises 17 residues. CDR1 and CDR2 (germline): SGHRS, YFSETQ. Trimming took 3 bases from V and 0 from J; bases not matched to a gene: 9. The CDR3 is CASSSTTSGPSSYEQYF. CDR3 bases: TGCGCCAGCAGCTCAACGACTAGCGGGCCAAGCTCCTACGAGCAGTACTTC.

This clonotype was recorded a few times. CDR3 residues: CASSTGDVTEAFF. CDR3 coding DNA: TGTGCCAGCAGTACCGGGGATGTCACTGAAGCTTTCTTT. The chain joins TRBV27 to TRBJ1-1; D is undetermined. Trimming removed 5 bases from V and 4 bases from J, with 11 bases in between. CDR3 length equals 13 residues. The germline gives CDR1 MNHEY, CDR2 SMNVEV (reference sequence).

The chain is built from TRBV29-1 and TRBJ2-1, with 10 bases fitting TRBD2. The V and J ends lost 6 bases and 7 bases, in that order; junction bases with no gene match: 9. The CDR3 extends over 14 amino acids. CDR1 and CDR2 from the germline V gene are SQVTM and ANQGSEA. CDR3 in DNA: TGCAGCGTGGCCCCAGCGGGGGGGCCAAATGAGCAGTTCTTC. Its protein is CSVAPAGGPNEQFF.

This clonotype came up a few times. The genes are TRBV29-1 and TRBJ2-1; D ambiguous. From germline, CDR1 is SQVTM and CDR2 ANQGSEA. The V and J ends lost 1 base and 0 bases respectively, with 4 bases between them. The CDR3 loop spans 13 amino acids. As DNA, the CDR3 is TGCAGCGTTGAAGTAGCCTCCTACAATGAGCAGTTCTTC. It is translated as CSVEVASYNEQFF.

This clonotype was recorded many times. The chain joins TRBV20-1 to TRBJ2-7; 15 bases are a match to TRBD2. This CDR3 is built from 14 residues. Germline V gene sequence: CDR1 DFQATT, CDR2 SNEGSKA (reference sequence). The J segment lost 6 bases and the V segment lost 5 bases, leaving 5 bases of the junction unmatched. The CDR3 bases are TGCAGTGCTGAACGGACTAGCGGGGGGGGCGAGCAGTACTTC. Protein sequence: CSAERTSGGGEQYF.

This clonotype was seen a few times. The CDR3 nucleotides read TGCGCCAGCAGAAAACCAGGCGGGGGGCACTACGAGCAGTACTTC. Protein product: CASRKPGGGHYEQYF. The gene calls are TRBV5-1 and TRBJ2-7, with 8 bases identical to TRBD2. With 5 bases clipped from V and 3 bases from J, the junction kept 10 bases outside the gene matches. The CDR3 length is 15 residues. Germline V gene data show CDR1 as SGHRS and CDR2 as YFSETQ.

J is TRBJ2-3 and V is TRBV19; 10 positions agree with TRBD1. From germline, CDR1 is LNHDA and CDR2 SQIVND (reference sequence). The CDR3 sequence is 15 residues long. The J segment lost 2 bases and the V segment lost 6 bases, leaving 5 bases of the junction unmatched. This CDR3 reads CASRPGTGATDTQYF. The CDR3 DNA follows: TGTGCCAGTAGACCCGGGACAGGGGCCACAGATACGCAGTATTTT.

This clonotype was counted only a few times. CDR3 loop: CASSLQGAETEAFF. In DNA form, the CDR3 reads TGTGCCAGCAGTCTTCAGGGGGCAGAAACTGAAGCTTTCTTT. The rearrangement joins TRBV12-3 or TRBV12-4 to TRBJ1-1; 8 bases are shared with TRBD1. The V gene end was trimmed by 5 bases and the J gene end by 5 bases; junction bases not matched to a gene: 7. This CDR3 contains 14 residues.

Only a few counts were recorded for this clonotype. The genes are TRBV4-3 and TRBJ1-1; D is perhaps TRBD1 (5 bases). The CDR3 has 13 amino acids. Germline lookup yields CDR1 LGHNA and CDR2 YSLEER. With 2 bases removed from V and 6 bases from J, the gap between germline ends came to 10 bases. For the CDR3, the DNA is TGCGCCAGCAGCCAACTGCGGGGGGCTGAAGCTTTCTTT. Residues: CASSQLRGAEAFF.